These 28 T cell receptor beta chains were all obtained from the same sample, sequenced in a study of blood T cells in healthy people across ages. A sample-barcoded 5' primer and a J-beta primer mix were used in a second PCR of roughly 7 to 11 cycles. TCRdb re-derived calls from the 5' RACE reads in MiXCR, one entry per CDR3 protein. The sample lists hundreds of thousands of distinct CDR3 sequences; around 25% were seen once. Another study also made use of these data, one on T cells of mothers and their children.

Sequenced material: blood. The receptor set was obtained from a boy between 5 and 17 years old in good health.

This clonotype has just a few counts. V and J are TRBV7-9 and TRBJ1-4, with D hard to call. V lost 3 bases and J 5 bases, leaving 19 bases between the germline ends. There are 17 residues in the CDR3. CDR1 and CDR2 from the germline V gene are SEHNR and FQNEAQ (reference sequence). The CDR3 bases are TGTGCCAGCAGCTTCAACGTCAGAGGCCCCTCCAATGAAAAACTGTTTTTT. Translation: CASSFNVRGPSNEKLFF.

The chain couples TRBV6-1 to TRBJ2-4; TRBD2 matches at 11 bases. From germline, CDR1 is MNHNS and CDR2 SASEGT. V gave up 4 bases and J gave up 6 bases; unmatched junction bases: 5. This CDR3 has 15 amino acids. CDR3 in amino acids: CASSASGGLGNIQYF. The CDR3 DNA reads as TGTGCCAGCAGTGCTAGCGGGGGGCTGGGAAACATTCAGTACTTC.

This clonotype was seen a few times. The CDR3 DNA reads TGTGCCAGCAGAGGAGACAGAACAAACTTCTTAAGCTCCTACAATGAGCAGTTCTTC. The encoded protein is CASRGDRTNFLSSYNEQFF. The V and J genes are TRBV6-1 and TRBJ2-1, with D possibly being TRBD1 (5 bases). The CDR3 loop spans 19 amino acids. CDR1 MNHNS and CDR2 SASEGT come from the germline V gene. Trimming left V 6 bases short and J 0 bases short, with 24 bases between.

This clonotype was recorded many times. The CDR3 here is CASSLERGRPETQYF. CDR3 DNA: TGTGCCAGCAGTTTAGAGCGGGGCCGTCCGGAGACCCAGTACTTC. The V and J genes are TRBV12-3 or TRBV12-4 and TRBJ2-5; 7 bases map to TRBD2. V dropped 1 base and J dropped 5; count of bases not matched to a gene: 7. This CDR3 comprises 15 residues.

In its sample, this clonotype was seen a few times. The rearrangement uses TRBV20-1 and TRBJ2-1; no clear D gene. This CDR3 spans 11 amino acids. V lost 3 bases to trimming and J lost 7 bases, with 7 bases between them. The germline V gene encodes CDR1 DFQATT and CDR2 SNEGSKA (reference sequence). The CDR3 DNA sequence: TGCAGTGCTAGCGGAGCGAATGAGCAGTTCTTC. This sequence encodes CSASGANEQFF.

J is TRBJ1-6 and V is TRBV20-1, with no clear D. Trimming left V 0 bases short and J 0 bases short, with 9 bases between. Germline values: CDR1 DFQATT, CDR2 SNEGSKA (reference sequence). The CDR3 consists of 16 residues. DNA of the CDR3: TGCAGTGCTAGAGATACACGGAGCTCCTATAATTCACCCCTCCACTTT. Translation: CSARDTRSSYNSPLHF.

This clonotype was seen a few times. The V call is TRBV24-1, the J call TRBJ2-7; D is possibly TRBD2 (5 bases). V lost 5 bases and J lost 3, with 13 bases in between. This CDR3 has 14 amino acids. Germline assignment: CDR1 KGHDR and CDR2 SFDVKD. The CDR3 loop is CATSAGGGLYEQYF. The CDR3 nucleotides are TGTGCCACCAGTGCAGGAGGCGGCCTCTACGAGCAGTACTTC.

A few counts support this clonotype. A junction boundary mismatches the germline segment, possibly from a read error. CDR3 protein: CACSGGQVNEKLFF. For the CDR3, the DNA is TGTGCCTGCAGCGGGGGACAGGTCAATGAAAAACTGTTTTTT. The chain couples TRBV3-1 to TRBJ1-4, with 8 bases that match TRBD1. The germline V gene encodes CDR1 LGHDT and CDR2 YNNKEL (reference sequence). The CDR3 consists of 14 residues. The full variable domain, in which reference TRBV3-1 and TRBJ1-4 provide the parts outside the CDR3, is DTAVSQTPKYLVTQMGNDKSIKCEQNLGHDTMYWYKQDSKKFLKIMFSYNNKELIINETVPNRFSPKSPDKAHLNLHINSLELGDSAVYFCACSGGQVNEKLFFGSGTQLSVL.

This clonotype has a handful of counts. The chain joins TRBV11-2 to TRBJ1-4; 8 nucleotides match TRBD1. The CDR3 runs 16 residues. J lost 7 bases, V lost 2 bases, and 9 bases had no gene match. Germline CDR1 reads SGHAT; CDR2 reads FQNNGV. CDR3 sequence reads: CASSLIRDRRPEKLFF. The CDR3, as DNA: TGTGCCAGCAGCTTAATCCGGGACAGGCGTCCTGAAAAACTGTTTTTT.

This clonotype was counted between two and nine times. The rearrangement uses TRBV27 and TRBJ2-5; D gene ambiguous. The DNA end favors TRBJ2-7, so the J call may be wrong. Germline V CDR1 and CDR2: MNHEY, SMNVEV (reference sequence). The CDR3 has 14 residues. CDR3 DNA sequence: TGTGCCAGCAGTTTAAGCCAGACGACCTACGAGCAGTACTTC. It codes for CASSLSQTTYEQYF.

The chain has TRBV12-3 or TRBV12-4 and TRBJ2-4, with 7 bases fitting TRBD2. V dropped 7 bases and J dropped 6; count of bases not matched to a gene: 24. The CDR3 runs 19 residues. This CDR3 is CASNPRNGDYLGEVNIQYF. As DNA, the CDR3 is TGTGCCAGCAACCCGCGAAACGGGGACTACCTAGGGGAGGTAAACATTCAGTACTTC.

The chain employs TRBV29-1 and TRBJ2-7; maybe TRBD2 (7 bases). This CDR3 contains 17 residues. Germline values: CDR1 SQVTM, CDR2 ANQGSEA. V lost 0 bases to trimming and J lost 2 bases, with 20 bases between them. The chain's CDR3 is CSVEEAGRGAVTYEQYF. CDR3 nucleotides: TGCAGCGTTGAAGAAGCTGGTCGGGGGGCGGTCACCTACGAGCAGTACTTC.

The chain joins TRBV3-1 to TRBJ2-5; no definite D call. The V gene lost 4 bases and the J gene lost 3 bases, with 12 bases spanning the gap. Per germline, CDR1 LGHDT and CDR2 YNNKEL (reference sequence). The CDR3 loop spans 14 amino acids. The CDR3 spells CASSPLLPEETQYF. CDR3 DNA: TGTGCCAGCAGCCCCTTACTGCCCGAAGAGACCCAGTACTTC.

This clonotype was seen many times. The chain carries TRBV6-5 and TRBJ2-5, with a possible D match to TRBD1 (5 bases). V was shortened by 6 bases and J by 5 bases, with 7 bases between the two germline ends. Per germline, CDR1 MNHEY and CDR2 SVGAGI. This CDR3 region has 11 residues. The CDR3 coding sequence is TGTGCCAGCAGGCAGGGTGAGACCCAGTACTTC. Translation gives CASRQGETQYF.

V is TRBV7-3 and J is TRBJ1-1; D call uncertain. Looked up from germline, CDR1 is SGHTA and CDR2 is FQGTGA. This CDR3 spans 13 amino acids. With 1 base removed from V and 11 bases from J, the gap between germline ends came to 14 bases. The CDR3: CASSLNSQVDAFF. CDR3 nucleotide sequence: TGTGCCAGCAGCTTAAACTCGCAAGTGGATGCTTTCTTT.

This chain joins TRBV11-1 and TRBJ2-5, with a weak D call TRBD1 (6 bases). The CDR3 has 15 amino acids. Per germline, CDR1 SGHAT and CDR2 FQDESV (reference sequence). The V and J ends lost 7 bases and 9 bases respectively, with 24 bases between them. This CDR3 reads CASTKFGTSTGAQYF. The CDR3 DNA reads TGTGCCAGCACCAAATTCGGGACATCTACTGGGGCCCAGTACTTC.

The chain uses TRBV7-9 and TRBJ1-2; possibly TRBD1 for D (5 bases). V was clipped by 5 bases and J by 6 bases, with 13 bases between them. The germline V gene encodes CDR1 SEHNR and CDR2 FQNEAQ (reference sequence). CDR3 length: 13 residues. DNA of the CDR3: TGTGCCAGCAGCCCGAGTGTACAGGATGGCTACACCTTC. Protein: CASSPSVQDGYTF.

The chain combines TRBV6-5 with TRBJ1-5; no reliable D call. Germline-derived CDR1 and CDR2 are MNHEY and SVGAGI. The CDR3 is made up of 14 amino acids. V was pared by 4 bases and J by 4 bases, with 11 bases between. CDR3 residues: CASSWVPGNQPQHF. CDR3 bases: TGTGCCAGCAGTTGGGTTCCGGGGAATCAGCCCCAGCATTTT.

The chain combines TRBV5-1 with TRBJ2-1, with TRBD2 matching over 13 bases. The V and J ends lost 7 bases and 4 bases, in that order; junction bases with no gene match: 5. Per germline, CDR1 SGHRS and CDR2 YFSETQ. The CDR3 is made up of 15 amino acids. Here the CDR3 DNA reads TGCGCCAGCTACCCACTAGCGGGGGGGTACAATGAGCAGTTCTTC. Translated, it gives CASYPLAGGYNEQFF.

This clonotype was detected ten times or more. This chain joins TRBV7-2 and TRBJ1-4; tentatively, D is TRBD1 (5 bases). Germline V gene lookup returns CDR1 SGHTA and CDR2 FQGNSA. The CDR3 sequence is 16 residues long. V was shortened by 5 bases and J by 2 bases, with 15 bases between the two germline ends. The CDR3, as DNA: TGTGCCAGCAGCAGACAGAGTGTTTCGACTAATGAAAAACTGTTTTTT. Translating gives CASSRQSVSTNEKLFF.

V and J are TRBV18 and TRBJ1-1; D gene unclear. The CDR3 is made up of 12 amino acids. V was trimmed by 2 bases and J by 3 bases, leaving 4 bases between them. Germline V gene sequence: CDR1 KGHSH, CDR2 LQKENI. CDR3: CASSPGYTEAFF. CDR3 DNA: TGTGCCAGCTCACCAGGGTACACTGAAGCTTTCTTT.

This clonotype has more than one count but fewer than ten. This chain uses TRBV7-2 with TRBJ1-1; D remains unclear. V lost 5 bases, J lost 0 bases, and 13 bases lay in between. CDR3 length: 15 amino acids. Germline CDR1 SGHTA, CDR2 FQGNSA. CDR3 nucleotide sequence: TGTGCCAGCAGCCCTGGACCTCAACTGAACACTGAAGCTTTCTTT. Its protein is CASSPGPQLNTEAFF. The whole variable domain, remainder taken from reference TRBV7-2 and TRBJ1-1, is GAGVSQSPSNKVTEKGKDVELRCDPISGHTALYWYRQSLGQGLEFLIYFQGNSAPDKSGLPSDRFSAERTGGSVSTLTIQRTQQEDSAVYLCASSPGPQLNTEAFFGQGTRLTVV.

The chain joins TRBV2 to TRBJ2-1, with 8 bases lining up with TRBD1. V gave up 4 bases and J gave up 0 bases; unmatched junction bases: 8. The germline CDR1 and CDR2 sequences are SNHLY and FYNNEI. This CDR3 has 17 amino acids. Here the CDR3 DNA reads TGTGCCAGCAGTGTTATCGGGACAGGCAGCTCCTACAATGAGCAGTTCTTC. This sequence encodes CASSVIGTGSSYNEQFF.

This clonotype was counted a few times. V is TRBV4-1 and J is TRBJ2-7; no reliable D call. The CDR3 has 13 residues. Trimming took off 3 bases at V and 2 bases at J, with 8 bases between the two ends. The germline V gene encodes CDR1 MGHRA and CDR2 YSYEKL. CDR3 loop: CASSHRAPYEQYF. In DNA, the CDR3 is TGCGCCAGCAGCCATCGGGCCCCCTACGAGCAGTACTTC.

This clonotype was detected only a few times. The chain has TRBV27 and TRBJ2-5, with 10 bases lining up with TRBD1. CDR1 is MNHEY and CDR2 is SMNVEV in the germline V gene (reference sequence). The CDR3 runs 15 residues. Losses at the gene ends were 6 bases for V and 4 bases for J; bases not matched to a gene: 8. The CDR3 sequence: CASSPGQGTPETQYF. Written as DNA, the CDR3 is TGTGCCAGCAGCCCGGGACAGGGGACCCCAGAGACCCAGTACTTC.

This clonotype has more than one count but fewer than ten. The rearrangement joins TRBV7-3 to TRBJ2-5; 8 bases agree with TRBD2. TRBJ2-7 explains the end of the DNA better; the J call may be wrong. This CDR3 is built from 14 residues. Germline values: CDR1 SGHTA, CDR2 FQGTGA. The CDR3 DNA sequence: TGTGCCAGCAGCTTACGGGGGGGGTCGGCCGAGCAGTACTTC. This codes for CASSLRGGSAEQYF.

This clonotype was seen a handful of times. CDR3 in DNA: TGCGCCAGCAGCTTGGATACTTCGGGACAGAGGCCTGGGGCCAACGTCCTGACTTTC. Its protein product is CASSLDTSGQRPGANVLTF. This chain uses TRBV5-1 with TRBJ2-6, with 7 bases that match TRBD1. Trimming cost V 0 bases and J 2 bases; bases outside gene matches: 11. The CDR3 covers 19 residues. Germline V lookup: CDR1 SGHRS, CDR2 YFSETQ.

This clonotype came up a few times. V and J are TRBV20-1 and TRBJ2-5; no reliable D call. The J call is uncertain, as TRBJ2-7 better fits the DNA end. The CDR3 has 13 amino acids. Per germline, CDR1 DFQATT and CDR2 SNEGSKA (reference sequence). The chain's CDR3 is CSAQFTGSYEQYF. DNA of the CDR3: TGCAGTGCTCAGTTCACCGGCTCCTACGAGCAGTACTTC.